This is a list of T cell receptor beta chains from one sample in a study of tumor-infiltrating lymphocytes in primary liver carcinoma. TCRdb re-called the multiplex PCR reads with MiXCR, one entry per CDR3 protein. The sample carries roughly 120,000 distinct CDR3 sequences, around 64% recorded once. Input material: liver tumor tissue from sampling region 3. These TCRs come from a woman between 55 and 75 years old with primary liver carcinoma and hepatitis B virus infection. The CDR3 runs from the conserved cysteine through the conserved F or W. Each record gives: V gene, clone size, J gene, D gene, CDR3 protein, CDR3 DNA. The D gene is left open where the match is weak. Only part of the rows carry a size: once, few, many, or a class if the clone is expanded.

>TRBV20-1|once|TRBJ2-1|.
CSVRDNRGLKGNEQFF
TGCAGTGTTAGAGACAACCGGGGGCTGAAGGGCAATGAGCAGTTCTTC
>TRBV5-1|.|TRBJ2-5|TRBD2
CANSFIGTSQETQYF
TGCGCCAACAGCTTCATAGGGACTAGCCAAGAGACTCAGTACTTC
>TRBV5-1|.|TRBJ2-3|.
CGSRIQRRPDTQYF
TGCGGCAGCAGGATCCAACGCCGGCCAGATACGCAGTATTTT
>TRBV7-9|.|TRBJ2-1|TRBD1
CASSFGTGPGEQFF
TGTGCCAGCAGCTTTGGGACAGGGCCCGGTGAGCAGTTCTTC
>TRBV11-3|.|TRBJ2-3|.
CTGSLDRHTTYTQYF
TGTACCGGCAGCTTAGATCGACATACTACATATACGCAGTATTTT
>TRBV5-1|many|TRBJ2-7|TRBD2
CASSARQSSGSPYEQYF
TGCGCCAGCAGCGCCCGGCAGTCTAGCGGGAGCCCCTACGAGCAGTACTTC
>TRBV11-3|many|TRBJ1-1|.
CASSFGGVNTEAFF
TGTGCCAGCAGCTTTGGGGGAGTGAACACTGAAGCTTTCTTT
>TRBV28|few|TRBJ2-3|.
CASSFERDEIRYTQYF
TGTGCCAGCAGTTTTGAGAGGGACGAGATTCGTTATACGCAGTATTTT
>TRBV28|.|TRBJ1-1|.
CASSLWWEGGGHRPSMNTEAFF
TGTGCCAGCAGTTTATGGTGGGAGGGGGGGGGACACAGGCCCTCCATGAACACTGAAGCTTTCTTT
>TRBV12-3/TRBV12-4|.|TRBJ2-2|.
CVSSFRGRGTGELFF
TGTGTCAGCAGTTTTCGGGGACGAGGGACCGGGGAGCTGTTTTTT
>TRBV6-2/TRBV6-3|many|TRBJ1-1|TRBD1
CASSYPERGHTEAFF
TGTGCCAGCAGTTACCCTGAAAGGGGGCACACTGAAGCTTTCTTT
>TRBV6-5|.|TRBJ2-2|TRBD2
CASNYSGLAGGFAGKLFF
TGTGCCAGTAATTACTCTGGGCTAGCGGGAGGGTTCGCCGGGAAGCTGTTTTTT
>TRBV6-1|many|TRBJ2-7|.
CASSETGRNEQYF
TGTGCCAGCAGTGAGACAGGGAGGAACGAGCAGTACTTC
>TRBV11-3|.|TRBJ2-1|.
CASSFLPYDEQFF
TGTGCCAGCAGCTTCCTCCCATACGATGAGCAGTTCTTC
>TRBV24-1|.|TRBJ2-1|TRBD2
CTTSDPAGTSGRGRYNEQFF
TGTACCACCAGTGATCCGGCTGGGACTAGCGGGAGGGGACGGTACAATGAGCAGTTCTTC
>TRBV10-1|many|TRBJ1-1|.
CASSQDSPTEAFF
TGCGCCAGCAGTCAGGACAGTCCCACTGAAGCTTTCTTT
>TRBV5-1|few|TRBJ2-2|TRBD2
CASSLMGGLAENTGELFF
TGCGCCAGCAGCTTGATGGGGGGACTAGCTGAGAACACCGGGGAGCTGTTTTTT
>TRBV5-6|many|TRBJ2-3|TRBD2
CASMAGARTDTQYF
TGTGCCAGCATGGCGGGAGCCCGCACAGATACGCAGTATTTT
>TRBV12-3/TRBV12-4|.|TRBJ2-1|.
CASSLALVTVNEQFF
TGTGCCAGCAGTTTGGCCCTAGTGACTGTCAATGAGCAGTTCTTC
>TRBV12-3/TRBV12-4|.|TRBJ2-1|TRBD2
CASRPSGSAGNGQLF
TGTGCCAGCAGGCCGAGCGGGAGCGCTGGAAATGGGCAGCTCTTC
>TRBV6-6|.|TRBJ2-1|TRBD2
CVSSYGAASGYYNEQFF
TGTGTCAGCAGTTACGGGGCCGCTAGCGGATACTACAATGAGCAGTTCTTC
>TRBV6-1|.|TRBJ2-5|.
CSSRYWTDSQETQYF
TGTTCCAGTAGGTACTGGACAGACAGTCAAGAGACCCAGTACTTC
>TRBV29-1|many|TRBJ2-2|.
CSVERRASTGELFF
TGCAGCGTTGAGAGGAGGGCGAGCACCGGGGAGCTGTTTTTT
>TRBV6-5|.|TRBJ1-5|.
CASSYRDTMPHHF
TGTGCCAGCAGTTATCGGGACACTATGCCCCATCATTTT
>TRBV11-2|.|TRBJ2-7|.
CVSSLDPSWRNEQYF
TGTGTCAGCAGCTTAGATCCTAGCTGGAGGAACGAGCAGTACTTC
>TRBV7-9|many|TRBJ2-2|.
CASSQSGATGELFF
TGTGCCAGCAGCCAGAGCGGAGCCACCGGGGAGCTGTTTTTT
>TRBV6-5|.|TRBJ2-3|.
CASIPSPRDSTKYF
TGTGCCAGCATTCCTAGCCCTCGTGACAGTACGAAGTATTTT
>TRBV9|.|TRBJ2-3|.
CASSVRVRDTQYF
TGTGCCAGCAGCGTCAGGGTCCGAGATACGCAGTATTTT
>TRBV11-2|.|TRBJ2-2|.
CASSPPPGSTGGLFF
TGTGCCAGCAGCCCTCCGCCAGGATCGACCGGGGGGCTGTTTTTT
>TRBV10-2|many|TRBJ2-5|.
CASQNKQAGPQETQYF
TGCGCCAGCCAAAATAAACAGGCGGGGCCACAAGAGACCCAGTACTTC
>TRBV6-5|few|TRBJ2-7|.
CVSSGRSYEQYF
TGTGTCAGCAGTGGGCGAAGCTACGAGCAGTACTTC
>TRBV6-1|.|TRBJ1-2|TRBD1
CASSDRRQGSRYGYSF
TGTGCCAGCAGTGATCGCCGACAGGGAAGCCGATATGGCTACAGCTTC
>TRBV29-1|many|TRBJ2-3|TRBD2
CSGLGTSGKVDTQYF
TGCAGCGGTTTAGGGACTAGCGGGAAAGTAGATACGCAGTATTTT
>TRBV27|few|TRBJ2-2|.
CASSPPQQSFGSGELFF
TGTGCCAGCAGTCCACCACAACAGAGTTTCGGCTCCGGGGAGCTGTTTTTT
>TRBV11-3|.|TRBJ2-7|TRBD1
CANSPWTGGNYEQDF
TGTGCCAACAGCCCCTGGACAGGGGGCAACTACGAGCAGGACTTC
>TRBV11-3|.|TRBJ1-1|.
CASNRQGNSEVFF
TGTGCCAGCAACCGACAAGGGAACTCTGAAGTTTTCTTT
>TRBV11-3|.|TRBJ2-1|.
CTSSLGNTAYNEQFF
TGTACCAGCAGCTTGGGGAACACAGCCTACAATGAGCAATTCTTC
>TRBV12-3/TRBV12-4|many|TRBJ1-1|.
CASSLFRVNTEAFF
TGTGCCAGCAGTTTGTTTAGAGTAAACACTGAAGCTTTCTTT
>TRBV6-6|.|TRBJ1-5|.
CASSYMTGGLADQPQHF
TGTGCCAGCAGTTATATGACAGGCGGGTTGGCAGATCAGCCCCAACATTTT
>TRBV29-1|.|TRBJ2-4|.
CSVRIGGYIQYF
TGCAGCGTCAGAATTGGGGGGTACATTCAGTACTTC
>TRBV4-1|many|TRBJ1-1|.
CASSQGGLGSTEAFF
TGCGCCAGCAGCCAAGGGGGGCTGGGTTCCACTGAAGCTTTCTTT
>TRBV6-1|.|TRBJ1-6|.
CASSTGPDNSPLHF
TGTGCCAGCAGCACAGGGCCGGATAATTCACCCCTCCACTTT
>TRBV7-3|many|TRBJ2-1|.
CASSPGGGARSYNEQFF
TGTGCCAGCAGCCCCGGTGGGGGGGCGAGGTCCTACAATGAGCAGTTCTTC
>TRBV7-9|many|TRBJ2-5|.
CASSLATGRGETQYF
TGTGCCAGCAGCTTAGCCACCGGAAGGGGGGAGACCCAGTACTTC
>TRBV7-9|few|TRBJ2-3|.
CASSSGTSTDTQYF
TGTGCCAGCAGCTCAGGGACAAGCACAGATACGCAGTATTTT
>TRBV29-1|.|TRBJ2-1|TRBD1
CSDSEGAVAYNGQFF
TGCAGCGATTCCGAGGGGGCAGTGGCCTACAATGGGCAGTTCTTC
>TRBV7-8|.|TRBJ2-2|TRBD2
CASSHQREGGELFF
TGTGCCAGCAGCCACCAGCGGGAAGGCGGAGAGCTGTTTTTT
>TRBV12-3/TRBV12-4|.|TRBJ1-2|.
CASSIRYRYTF
TGTGCCAGCAGTATCCGCTATCGCTACACATTC
>TRBV12-3/TRBV12-4|many|TRBJ1-1|TRBD1
CASSSGAGTGPLEAFF
TGTGCCAGCAGTTCCGGAGCCGGGACAGGGCCACTTGAAGCTTTCTTT
>TRBV11-2|.|TRBJ2-5|.
CVSSLDPGPPGAGPQETQYF
TGTGTCAGCAGCTTAGACCCTGGCCCCCCCGGGGCGGGGCCACAAGAGACCCAGTACTTC
>TRBV29-1|.|TRBJ2-3|.
CSVEQTPDGSIADTQYF
TGCAGCGTTGAGCAAACCCCGGACGGAAGCATTGCAGATACGCAGTATTTT
>TRBV7-8|.|TRBJ2-6|.
CASSWVGLDFSGANVLTF
TGTGCCAGCAGCTGGGTAGGGCTCGACTTTTCTGGGGCCAACGTCCTGACTTTC
>TRBV7-9|.|TRBJ1-1|.
CASSFPGLLSTEAFF
TGTGCCAGCAGCTTTCCAGGCCTCTTGAGCACTGAAGCTTTCTTT
>TRBV28|many|TRBJ2-6|.
CVAQEHGANVLTF
TGCGTAGCTCAGGAGCATGGGGCCAACGTCCTGACTTTC
>TRBV11-2|.|TRBJ1-5|TRBD1
CASSFTGVGQPQHF
TGTGCCAGTAGCTTCACAGGGGTTGGTCAGCCCCAGCATTTT
>TRBV4-1|many|TRBJ2-2|TRBD1
CASSQEETGVTGELFF
TGCGCCAGCAGCCAAGAGGAGACAGGGGTCACCGGGGAGCTGTTTTTT
>TRBV5-1|.|TRBJ2-1|TRBD2
CASSISASGRGEQFF
TGCGCCAGCAGCATTTCGGCTAGCGGGAGGGGTGAGCAGTTCTTC
>TRBV11-2|.|TRBJ1-4|.
CASSSTVTTRAINEKLFF
TGTGCCAGCAGCTCGACAGTGACCACTCGAGCAATTAATGAAAAACTATTTTTT
>TRBV5-4|.|TRBJ2-1|.
CASSLVLAHEQFF
TGTGCCAGCAGCTTGGTACTAGCCCACGAGCAGTTCTTC